One sample yielded the 8 T cell receptor beta chains listed below, sequenced in a study of T cell changes during pregnancy in multiple sclerosis. Profiling relied on immunoSEQ multiplex PCR, and the TCRdb table lists in-frame clones only, not all of them. Of 45,000 to 50,000 clones listed, roughly 94% are singletons. Material: CD8+ T cells from peripheral blood mononuclear cells, obtained before pregnancy. Receptors were obtained from a female donor with multiple sclerosis, enrolled in a pregnancy study.

The chain has TRBV4-1 and TRBJ2-1; TRBD2 matches at 11 bases. With V trimmed by 3 bases and J by 2 bases, 3 bases remained unmatched. This CDR3 has 16 amino acids. Germline-derived CDR1 and CDR2 are MGHRA and YSYEKL. Here the CDR3 reads CASSQRLAGTYNEQFF. The DNA of the CDR3 is TGCGCCAGCAGCCAGAGACTAGCGGGAACCTACAATGAGCAGTTCTTC.

J is TRBJ2-7 and V is TRBV27; possible D gene TRBD1, 6 bases. The CDR3 covers 13 residues. The germline V gene has CDR1 MNHEY and CDR2 SMNVEV (reference sequence). V lost 5 bases and J lost 3, with 11 bases in between. CDR3 DNA: TGTGCCAGCAGTGTAGGACAGATCTACGAGCAGTACTTC. Its translation: CASSVGQIYEQYF.

This clone showed up just once. The chain couples TRBV4-3 to TRBJ2-7; no clear D gene. This CDR3 comprises 16 residues. Germline-derived CDR1 and CDR2 are LGHNA and YSLEER. The V end lost 0 bases, the J end lost 2 bases, and 14 bases lay between the germline ends. The CDR3 sequence: CASSQDWADLTYEQYF. CDR3 bases: TGCGCCAGCAGCCAAGATTGGGCAGATTTAACCTACGAGCAGTACTTC.

The chain combines TRBV5-1 with TRBJ2-1; D remains ambiguous. The germline V gene encodes CDR1 SGHRS and CDR2 YFSETQ. Trimming took 4 bases from V and 3 from J, leaving 8 bases between them. This CDR3 has 13 amino acids. The CDR3 loop reads CASSDQIYNEQFF. CDR3 nucleotides: TGCGCCAGCAGCGATCAGATCTACAATGAGCAGTTCTTC. Using reference TRBV5-1 and TRBJ2-1 for the parts outside the CDR3, the full variable domain is KAGVTQTPRYLIKTRGQQVTLSCSPISGHRSVSWYQQTPGQGLQFLFEYFSETQRNKGNFPGRFSGRQFSNSRSEMNVSTLELGDSALYLCASSDQIYNEQFFGPGTRLTVL.

This clone was detected only once. The chain recombines TRBV5-5 with TRBJ2-7; 12 nucleotides align to TRBD2. V was clipped by 0 bases and J by 3 bases; unmatched bases: 10. This CDR3 has 18 residues. The germline V gene has CDR1 SGHKS and CDR2 YYEKEE (reference sequence). In nucleotides, the CDR3 is TGTGCCAGCAGCTTGGCCAATTACGGACTAGCGGGATTCTACGAGCAGTACTTC. Residues: CASSLANYGLAGFYEQYF.

The V call is TRBV7-6, the J call TRBJ1-1; maybe TRBD1 (5 bases). This CDR3 is built from 16 residues. The germline V and J ends were trimmed by 0 bases and 1 base, with 12 bases remaining between them. Looked up from germline, CDR1 is SGHVS and CDR2 is FNYEAQ. The CDR3, as DNA: TGTGCCAGCAGCTTAGCGTCCGGGGGAACGAACACTGAAGCTTTCTTT. Protein product: CASSLASGGTNTEAFF.

The chain combines TRBV19 with TRBJ2-7; 9 nucleotides match TRBD1. V lost 5 bases to trimming and J lost 4 bases; unmatched junction nucleotides: 6. Germline-derived CDR1 and CDR2 are LNHDA and SQIVND (reference sequence). The length of the CDR3 is 14 residues. CDR3: CASSVTGGGYEQYF. DNA of the CDR3: TGTGCCAGTAGTGTAACAGGGGGCGGGTACGAGCAGTACTTC.

The chain uses TRBV5-1 and TRBJ1-2; no clear D gene. The V end was cut by 0 bases, the J end by 2 bases, with 5 bases between. Germline lookup yields CDR1 SGHRS and CDR2 YFSETQ. This CDR3 is 13 amino acids long. This chain's CDR3 is CASSLEANYGYTF. Here the CDR3 DNA reads TGCGCCAGCAGCTTGGAAGCGAACTATGGCTACACCTTC.